Sequencing of this T cell receptor (beta chain) was carried out in a study of CD8 T cells in ankylosing spondylitis. At least ten counts were recorded for this clonotype. TCRdb redid the calling of the 5' RACE reads with MiXCR, one entry per CDR3 protein. This repertoire shows about 160,000 distinct CDR3 sequences, roughly 18% found once; its top ten account for about 7.6%. Germline loops: CDR1 SGHRS, CDR2 YFSETQ. After removal of 5 bases from V and 7 bases from J, the junction contained 7 bases not matched to a gene. This CDR3 is 13 amino acids long. Sequenced material: blood, either unsorted or a sorted T cell fraction (not recorded which). The rearrangement uses TRBV5-1 and TRBJ2-7, with 9 bases aligning to TRBD2. This clonotype originated in a male donor with ankylosing spondylitis or in good health (not recorded which). CDR3 loop: CASRSSGTLEQYF. For the CDR3, the DNA is TGCGCCAGCAGATCTAGCGGGACTTTGGAGCAGTACTTC.